In this sample, the clone carrying this TCR beta chain turned up a few times. Antigen: not known. This sample is drawn from a study of identical twins. This CDR3 has 14 residues. V lost 5 bases, J lost 7 bases, and 17 bases lay in between. Study-wide findings and caveats: Models, which agreed with sharing between unrelated individuals, nonetheless underestimated the out-of-frame TCR alpha sharing seen in monozygotic twins.

cDNA molecules carried unique molecular identifiers, and template switching added a universal primer site. TCRdb re-called the 5' RACE reads through MiXCR, storing one row per CDR3 protein. Of 600,000 to 850,000 distinct CDR3 sequences in the sample, 15% to 20% were seen once. These data were also reused for a study on T cells expressing NK-cell markers. As that study records: Seven HCMV-seropositive donors and one seronegative donor made up the eight sequenced donors.

This rearrangement joins TRBV12-3 or TRBV12-4 to TRBJ1-2; D may be TRBD1 (6 bases). The sequence was collected from a woman between 18 and 29 years old in good health. Sequenced material: PBMCs. The CDR3 region has the DNA TGTGCCAGCAGTGATACAGGGCGCCGTCGTGGCTACACCTTC. Encoded protein: CASSDTGRRRGYTF.